The rows below give T cell receptor beta chains drawn from one sample of a study of blood T cell repertoires in COVID-19. Here immunoSEQ multiplex PCR was the method, and the copy in TCRdb shows in-frame clones only, minus some. The sample consists of roughly 330,000 clones, 86% of them appearing once. Sample: peripheral blood. The source of these receptors is a woman aged 45-65 years with acute or convalescent COVID-19. The CDR3 runs from the conserved cysteine through the conserved F or W. A D gene is named only where the DNA matches it firmly.

V,J,D,CDR3,DNA
TRBV5-1,TRBJ2-7,TRBD1,CASSLVTPGGHEQYF,TGCGCCAGCAGCTTGGTCACCCCAGGGGGCCACGAGCAGTACTTC
TRBV13,TRBJ2-3,TRBD2,CASRSDGLAGVSPTDTQYF,TGTGCCAGCAGATCAGATGGACTAGCGGGAGTAAGCCCCACAGATACGCAGTATTTT
TRBV7-9,TRBJ2-5,TRBD2,CASGREETQYF,TGTGCCAGTGGGCGGGAGGAGACCCAGTACTTC
TRBV2,TRBJ2-1,.,CASSAGTPTYNEQFF,TGTGCCAGCAGTGCCGGGACACCGACCTACAATGAGCAGTTCTTC
TRBV11-2,TRBJ1-3,.,CASSSFRGTGNTIYF,TGTGCCAGCAGCTCCTTTAGGGGTACTGGAAACACCATATATTTT
TRBV6-1,TRBJ2-3,.,CASSEVRADTQYF,TGTGCCAGCAGTGAAGTGAGGGCAGATACGCAGTATTTT
TRBV19,TRBJ1-5,TRBD1,CASSIVTGGQPQHF,TGTGCCAGTAGTATAGTAACAGGGGGTCAGCCCCAGCATTTT
TRBV2,TRBJ2-3,TRBD2,CASIPGLALGDTQYF,TGTGCCAGCATTCCGGGACTAGCGTTGGGAGATACGCAGTATTTT
TRBV7-9,TRBJ2-1,TRBD2,CASSITSGGSYNEQFF,TGTGCCAGCAGCATAACTAGCGGGGGTTCCTACAATGAGCAGTTCTTC
TRBV11-2,TRBJ2-1,.,CASSLTSSYNEQFF,TGTGCCAGCAGCTTGACTAGCTCCTACAATGAGCAGTTCTTC
TRBV10-3,TRBJ2-1,.,CAISESTTRPLNEQFF,TGTGCCATCAGTGAGTCCACAACCCGCCCCCTTAATGAGCAGTTCTTC
TRBV7-7,TRBJ1-4,.,CASSLDGLTPGGNEKLFF,TGTGCTAGCAGCTTAGACGGGCTCACCCCCGGAGGAAATGAAAAACTGTTTTTT
TRBV2,TRBJ2-1,.,CASTPFSSRSYNEQFF,TGTGCCAGCACCCCGTTTTCGTCTAGGTCCTACAATGAGCAGTTCTTC
TRBV7-2,TRBJ1-3,TRBD1,CASSLEGASGNTIYF,TGTGCCAGCAGCTTAGAGGGGGCTAGTGGAAACACCATATATTTT
TRBV10-3,TRBJ1-4,.,CAIAPTNEKLFF,TGTGCCATCGCGCCAACTAATGAAAAACTGTTTTTT
TRBV29-1,TRBJ1-1,.,CSGGGVSEAFF,TGCAGCGGCGGAGGGGTCTCTGAAGCTTTCTTT
TRBV12-3/TRBV12-4,TRBJ1-1,.,CASSLSSATEAFF,TGTGCCAGCAGTTTGAGCTCCGCCACTGAAGCTTTCTTT
TRBV7-8,TRBJ2-1,TRBD2,CASRLAGNNEQFF,TGTGCCAGCAGGCTAGCGGGGAACAATGAGCAGTTCTTC
TRBV7-9,TRBJ1-1,.,CASSLNVVGAFF,TGTGCCAGCAGCTTAAACGTGGTCGGAGCTTTCTTT
TRBV11-2,TRBJ1-2,.,CASSPEVWQGHGYTF,TGTGCCAGCAGCCCAGAGGTCTGGCAGGGCCATGGCTACACCTTC
TRBV4-2,TRBJ2-3,TRBD2,CASTSSGSWVPDTQYF,TGTGCCAGCACCTCTAGCGGGAGCTGGGTCCCAGATACGCAGTATTTT
TRBV9,TRBJ2-7,.,CASSVPGAEQYF,TGTGCCAGCAGCGTACCAGGGGCCGAGCAGTACTTC
TRBV27,TRBJ2-5,.,CASSSIPRGIAQYF,TGTGCCAGCAGTTCAATACCTCGAGGAATAGCCCAGTACTTC
TRBV25-1,TRBJ1-2,.,CASIPPNADGYTF,TGTGCCAGCATCCCCCCGAATGCGGATGGCTACACCTTC
TRBV28,TRBJ2-7,.,CASSQGLHRYEQYF,TGTGCCAGCAGTCAGGGACTCCACCGTTACGAGCAGTACTTC
TRBV9,TRBJ2-3,.,CASGAGRASTDTQYF,TGTGCCAGCGGGGCGGGAAGAGCTAGCACAGATACGCAGTATTTT
TRBV9,TRBJ2-5,TRBD2,CASSVGPSGTPQETQYF,TGTGCCAGCAGCGTAGGTCCTAGCGGGACACCCCAAGAGACCCAGTACTTC
TRBV9,TRBJ2-2,TRBD1,CASSVRDRVTGELFF,TGTGCCAGCAGCGTCCGGGACAGGGTCACCGGGGAGCTGTTTTTT
TRBV28,TRBJ1-4,.,CASRGGVRLFF,TGTGCCAGCAGGGGGGGAGTTAGGCTGTTTTTT
TRBV5-4,TRBJ1-2,.,CASSPQDSSGYTF,TGTGCCAGCAGCCCCCAGGACAGTTCGGGCTACACCTTC
TRBV2,TRBJ1-5,TRBD1,CASRRGLSNQPQHF,TGTGCCAGCCGTAGGGGGCTGAGCAATCAGCCCCAGCATTTT